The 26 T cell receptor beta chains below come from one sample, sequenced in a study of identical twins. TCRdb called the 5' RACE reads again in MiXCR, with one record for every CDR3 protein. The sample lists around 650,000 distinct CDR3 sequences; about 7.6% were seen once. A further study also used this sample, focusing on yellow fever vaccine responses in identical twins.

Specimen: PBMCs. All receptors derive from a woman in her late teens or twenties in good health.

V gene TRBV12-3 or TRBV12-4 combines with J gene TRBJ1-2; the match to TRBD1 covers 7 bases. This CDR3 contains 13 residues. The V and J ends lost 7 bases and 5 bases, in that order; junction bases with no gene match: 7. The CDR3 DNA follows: TGTGCCAGCACCACAACAGGGGTATATGGCTACACCTTC. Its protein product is CASTTTGVYGYTF.

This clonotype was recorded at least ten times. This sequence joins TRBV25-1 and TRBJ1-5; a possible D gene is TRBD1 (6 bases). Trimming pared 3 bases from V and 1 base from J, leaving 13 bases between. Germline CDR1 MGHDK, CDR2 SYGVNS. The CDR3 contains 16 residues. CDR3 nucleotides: TGTGCCAGCAGTGAGGCGGGGGGCACCAGCAATCAGCCCCAGCATTTT. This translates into CASSEAGGTSNQPQHF.

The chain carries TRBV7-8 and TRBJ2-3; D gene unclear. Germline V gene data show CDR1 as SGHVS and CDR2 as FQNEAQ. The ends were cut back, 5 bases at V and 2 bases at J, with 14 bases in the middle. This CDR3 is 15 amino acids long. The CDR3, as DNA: TGTGCCAGCAGCCCCTCTCTAGTTCCCACAGATACGCAGTATTTT. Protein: CASSPSLVPTDTQYF.

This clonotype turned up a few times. The chain's CDR3 is CASSLGGLAGRTDTQYF. The CDR3 bases are TGTGCCAGCAGCTTAGGGGGACTAGCGGGACGGACAGATACGCAGTATTTT. This sequence joins TRBV13 and TRBJ2-3, with 13 bases lining up with TRBD2. V dropped 0 bases and J dropped 3; count of bases not matched to a gene: 3. Germline V gives CDR1 PRHDT, CDR2 FYEKMQ (reference sequence). The CDR3 contains 17 residues.

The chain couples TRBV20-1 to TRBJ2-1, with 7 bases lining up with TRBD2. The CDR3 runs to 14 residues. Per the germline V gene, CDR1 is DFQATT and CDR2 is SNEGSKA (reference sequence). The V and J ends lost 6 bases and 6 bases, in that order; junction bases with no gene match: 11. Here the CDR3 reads CSARRGEGRNEQFF. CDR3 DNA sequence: TGCAGTGCCCGCCGGGGGGAGGGCCGCAATGAGCAGTTCTTC.

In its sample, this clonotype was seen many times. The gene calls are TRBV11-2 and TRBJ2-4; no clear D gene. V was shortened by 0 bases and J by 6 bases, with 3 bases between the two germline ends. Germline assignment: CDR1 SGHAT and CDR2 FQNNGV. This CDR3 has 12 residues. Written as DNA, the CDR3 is TGTGCCAGCAGCTTAGAGCTAAACATTCAGTACTTC. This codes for CASSLELNIQYF.

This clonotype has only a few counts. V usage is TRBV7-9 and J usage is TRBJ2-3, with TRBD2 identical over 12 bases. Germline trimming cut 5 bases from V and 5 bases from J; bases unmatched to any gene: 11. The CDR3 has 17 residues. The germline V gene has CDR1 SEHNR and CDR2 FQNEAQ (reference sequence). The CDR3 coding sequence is TGTGCCAGCAGCACCCCCCAGACTAGCGGGAGAAGAGATACGCAGTATTTT. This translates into CASSTPQTSGRRDTQYF. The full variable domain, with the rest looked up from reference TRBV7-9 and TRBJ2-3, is DTGVSQNPRHKITKRGQNVTFRCDPISEHNRLYWYRQTLGQGPEFLTYFQNEAQLEKSRLLSDRFSAERPKGSFSTLEIQRTEQGDSAMYLCASSTPQTSGRRDTQYFGPGTRLTVL.

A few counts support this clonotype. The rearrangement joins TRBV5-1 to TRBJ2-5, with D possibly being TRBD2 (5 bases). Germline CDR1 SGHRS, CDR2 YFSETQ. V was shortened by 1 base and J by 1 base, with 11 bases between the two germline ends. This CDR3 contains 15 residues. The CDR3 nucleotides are TGCGCCAGCAGCTTGCCCCGCGGACTCCAAGAGACCCAGTACTTC. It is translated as CASSLPRGLQETQYF.

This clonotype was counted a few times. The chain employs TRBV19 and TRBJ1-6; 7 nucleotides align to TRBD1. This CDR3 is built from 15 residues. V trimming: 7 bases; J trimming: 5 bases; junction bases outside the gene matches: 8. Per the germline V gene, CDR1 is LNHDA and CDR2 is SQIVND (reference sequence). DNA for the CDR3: TGTGCCAGTACCAAAACCGGACAGGATAATTCACCCCTCCACTTT. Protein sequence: CASTKTGQDNSPLHF.

The CDR3, as DNA: TGTGCCAGCAGCCAAGGACCACCAGGCTTCTTCTCTGGAAACACCATATATTTT. This translates into CASSQGPPGFFSGNTIYF. The rearrangement links TRBV14 to TRBJ1-3; D gene unclear. CDR1 SGHDN and CDR2 FVKESK come from the germline V gene. The CDR3 consists of 18 residues. Trimming pared 1 base from V and 0 bases from J, leaving 16 bases between.

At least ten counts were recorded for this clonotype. CDR3 in DNA: TGCAGCCTGAGGGACAGGGGTAAAAATGAGCAGTTCTTC. Translated: CSLRDRGKNEQFF. V gene TRBV29-1 combines with J gene TRBJ2-1; TRBD1 agrees at 10 bases. CDR1 SQVTM and CDR2 ANQGSEA come from the germline V gene. This CDR3 has 13 amino acids. The V and J ends lost 8 bases and 7 bases, in that order; junction bases with no gene match: 8.

CDR3 sequence (DNA): TGTGCCAGCAGTTCTCTGGGACCTTCGCTGGGCTACGAGCAGTACGTC. Translated: CASSSLGPSLGYEQYV. The rearrangement joins TRBV6-2 or TRBV6-3 to TRBJ2-7; D possibly uses TRBD1 or TRBD2 (5 bases each). Germline CDR1 reads MNHEY; CDR2 reads SVGEGT. The CDR3 contains 16 residues. Trimming cost V 4 bases and J 3 bases, with 19 bases left between them.

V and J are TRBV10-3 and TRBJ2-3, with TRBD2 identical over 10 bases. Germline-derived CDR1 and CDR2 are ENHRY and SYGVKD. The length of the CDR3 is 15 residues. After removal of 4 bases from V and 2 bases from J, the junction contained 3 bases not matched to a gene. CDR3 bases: TGTGCCATCAGTGCCGGGACTAGCGCCACAGATACGCAGTATTTT. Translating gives CAISAGTSATDTQYF.

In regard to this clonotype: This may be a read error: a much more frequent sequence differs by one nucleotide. The CDR3 DNA sequence: TGTGCCAGCAGCATAAAAGAGACCCAGTACTTC. Its translation: CASSIKETQYF. The chain joins TRBV7-8 to TRBJ2-5; no firm D call. The V end was cut by 5 bases, the J end by 3 bases, with 4 bases between. The CDR3 is 11 residues long. Germline CDR1 and CDR2: SGHVS and FQNEAQ. The complete variable domain, with remaining parts taken from reference TRBV7-8 and TRBJ2-5, reads GAGVSQSPRYKVAKRGQDVALRCDPISGHVSLFWYQQALGQGPEFLTYFQNEAQLDKSGLPSDRFFAERPEGSVSTLKIQRTQQEDSAVYLCASSIKETQYFGPGTRLLVL.

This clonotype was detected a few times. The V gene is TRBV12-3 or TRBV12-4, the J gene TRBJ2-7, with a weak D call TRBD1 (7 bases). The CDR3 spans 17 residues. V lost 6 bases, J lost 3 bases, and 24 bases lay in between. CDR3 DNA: TGTGCCAGCAGCCATGCGATAACAGGGGAGGCACGCTACGAGCAGTACTTC. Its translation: CASSHAITGEARYEQYF.

CDR3 protein: CASSERSGPNEQFF. The CDR3 DNA follows: TGTGCCAGCAGCGAACGGAGCGGGCCCAATGAGCAGTTCTTC. This chain links TRBV11-3 with TRBJ2-1; TRBD2 might be the D (6 bases). The CDR3 is 14 residues long. The V end was cut by 5 bases, the J end by 6 bases, with 14 bases between. Per germline, CDR1 SGHNT and CDR2 YENEEA.

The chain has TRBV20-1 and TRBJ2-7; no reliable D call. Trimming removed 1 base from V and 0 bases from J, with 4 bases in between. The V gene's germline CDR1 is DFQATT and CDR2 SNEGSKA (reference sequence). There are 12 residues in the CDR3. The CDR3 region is CSARAHSYEQYV. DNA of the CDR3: TGCAGTGCTAGAGCGCACTCCTACGAGCAGTACGTC.

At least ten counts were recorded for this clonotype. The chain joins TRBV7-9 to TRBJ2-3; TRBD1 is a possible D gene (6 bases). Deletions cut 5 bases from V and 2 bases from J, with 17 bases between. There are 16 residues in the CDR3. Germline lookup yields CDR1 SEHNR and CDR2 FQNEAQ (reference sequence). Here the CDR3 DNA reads TGTGCCAGCAGCCCTAGTCCCCAGGGGCACACAGATACGCAGTATTTT. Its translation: CASSPSPQGHTDTQYF. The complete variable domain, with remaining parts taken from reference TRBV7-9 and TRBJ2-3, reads DTGVSQNPRHKITKRGQNVTFRCDPISEHNRLYWYRQTLGQGPEFLTYFQNEAQLEKSRLLSDRFSAERPKGSFSTLEIQRTEQGDSAMYLCASSPSPQGHTDTQYFGPGTRLTVL.

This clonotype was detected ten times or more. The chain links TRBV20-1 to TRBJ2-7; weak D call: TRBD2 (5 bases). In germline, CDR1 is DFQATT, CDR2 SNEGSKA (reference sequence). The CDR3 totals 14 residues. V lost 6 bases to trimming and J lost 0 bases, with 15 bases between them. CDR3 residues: CSAAGGSNSYEQYF. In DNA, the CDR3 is TGCAGTGCAGCCGGCGGGTCCAACTCCTACGAGCAGTACTTC.

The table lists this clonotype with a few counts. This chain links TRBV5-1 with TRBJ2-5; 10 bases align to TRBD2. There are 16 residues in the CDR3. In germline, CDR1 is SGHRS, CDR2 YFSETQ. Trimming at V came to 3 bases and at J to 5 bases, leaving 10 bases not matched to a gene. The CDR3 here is CASSSSAGGPWETQYF. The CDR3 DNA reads TGCGCCAGCAGCTCTTCAGCGGGAGGGCCCTGGGAGACCCAGTACTTC.

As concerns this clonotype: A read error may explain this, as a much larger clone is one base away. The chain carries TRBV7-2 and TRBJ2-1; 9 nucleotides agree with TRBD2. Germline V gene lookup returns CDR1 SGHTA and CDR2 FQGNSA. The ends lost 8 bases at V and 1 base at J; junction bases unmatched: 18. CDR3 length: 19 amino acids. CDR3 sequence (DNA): TGTGCCAGCTGTTTAGTCCCCCTGGGTGCGGGAGGGTCCTACAATGAGCAGTTCTTC. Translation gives CASCLVPLGAGGSYNEQFF.

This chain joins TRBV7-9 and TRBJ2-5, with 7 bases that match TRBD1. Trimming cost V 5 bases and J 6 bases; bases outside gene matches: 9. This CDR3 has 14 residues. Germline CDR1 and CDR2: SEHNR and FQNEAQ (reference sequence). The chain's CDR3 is CASSTGTASKTQYF. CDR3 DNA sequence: TGTGCCAGCAGCACCGGGACAGCGTCGAAGACCCAGTACTTC.

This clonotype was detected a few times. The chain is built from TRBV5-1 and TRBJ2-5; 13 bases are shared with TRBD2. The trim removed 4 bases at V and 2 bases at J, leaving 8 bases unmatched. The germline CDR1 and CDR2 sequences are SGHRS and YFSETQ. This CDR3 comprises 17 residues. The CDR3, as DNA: TGCGCCAGCAGCCAGGGACTAGCGGGAAGGAATCAAGAGACCCAGTACTTC. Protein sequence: CASSQGLAGRNQETQYF.

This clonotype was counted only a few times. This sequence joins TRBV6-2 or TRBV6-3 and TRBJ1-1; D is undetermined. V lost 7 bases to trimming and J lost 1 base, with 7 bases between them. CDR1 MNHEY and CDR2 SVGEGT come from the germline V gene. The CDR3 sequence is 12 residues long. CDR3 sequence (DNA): TGTGCCAGCACTGATTGGAACACTGAAGCTTTCTTT. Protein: CASTDWNTEAFF.

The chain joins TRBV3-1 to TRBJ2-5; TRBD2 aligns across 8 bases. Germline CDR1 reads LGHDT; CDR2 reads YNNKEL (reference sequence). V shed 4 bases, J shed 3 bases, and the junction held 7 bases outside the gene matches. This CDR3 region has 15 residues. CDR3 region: CASSLLGAGEETQYF. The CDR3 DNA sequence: TGTGCCAGCAGCCTCTTGGGAGCGGGGGAAGAGACCCAGTACTTC.

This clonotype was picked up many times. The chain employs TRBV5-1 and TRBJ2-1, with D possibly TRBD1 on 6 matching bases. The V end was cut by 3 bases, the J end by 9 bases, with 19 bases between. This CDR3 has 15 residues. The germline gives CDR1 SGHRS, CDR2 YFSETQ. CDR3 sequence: CASSSGTTSGSEQFF. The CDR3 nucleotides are TGCGCCAGCAGCTCCGGGACAACGTCTGGGAGTGAGCAGTTCTTC. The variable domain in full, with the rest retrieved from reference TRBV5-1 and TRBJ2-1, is KAGVTQTPRYLIKTRGQQVTLSCSPISGHRSVSWYQQTPGQGLQFLFEYFSETQRNKGNFPGRFSGRQFSNSRSEMNVSTLELGDSALYLCASSSGTTSGSEQFFGPGTRLTVL.